Sequencing of this T cell receptor (beta chain) was carried out in a study of T cells after yellow fever vaccination. Study-wide context: SMART-Seq v4 Ultra Low Input handled preparation of low-cell-number fractions.

CDR1 is SGHTA, CDR2 FQGTGA, per germline. With 2 bases removed from V and 7 bases from J, the gap between germline ends came to 12 bases. There are 14 residues in the CDR3. Findings and limits, study-wide: Post-booster repertoires again held most primary-vaccination clones (about 96% CD4, roughly 89% CD8). A secondary response was less intense yet reached its peak sooner, at day 5 versus 15.

This clonotype was seen many times. TCRdb called the 5' RACE reads again in MiXCR, with one record for every CDR3 protein. The sample lists about 26,000 distinct CDR3 sequences, over 3.5% occurring once. The chain employs TRBV7-3 and TRBJ2-1; D is possibly TRBD1 (6 bases). This TCR was recovered from a man younger than 30 who received the YFV17D yellow fever vaccine. The specimen was PBMCs, either bulk or a sorted T-cell subset (CD4+, CD8+, memory, or dextramer-sorted; not recorded which), collected on the day of the yellow fever booster vaccination. CDR3 DNA: TGTGCCAGCAGCTTATATTCCAGGGGAAATGAGCAGTTCTTC. Its protein is CASSLYSRGNEQFF.